The 10 T cell receptor beta chains presented below share a single source sample, sequenced in a study of cytomegalovirus exposure and HLA in healthy donors. Primers included in the PCR were 60 Vbeta and 13 Jbeta primers. Profiled with immunoSEQ multiplex PCR; TCRdb holds only in-frame clones, not every one. The table has approximately 100,000 clones, more than 55% seen once. Sequenced input: PBMCs. These receptors originate from a human donor in good health.

The V call is TRBV2, the J call TRBJ1-5; possibly TRBD1 for D (6 bases). Germline V gene sequence: CDR1 SNHLY, CDR2 FYNNEI. V was pared by 6 bases and J by 1 base, with 7 bases between. CDR3 length: 13 residues. CDR3 sequence reads: CASSDRSNQPQHF. DNA for the CDR3: TGTGCCAGCAGCGACAGGAGCAATCAGCCCCAGCATTTT. The full variable domain, with the rest looked up from reference TRBV2 and TRBJ1-5, is EPEVTQTPSHQVTQMGQEVILRCVPISNHLYFYWYRQILGQKVEFLVSFYNNEISEKSEIFDDQFSVERPDGSNFTLKIRSTKLEDSAMYFCASSDRSNQPQHFGDGTRLSIL.

The table lists this clone with a count of one. This chain links TRBV18 with TRBJ1-1; TRBD1 matches at 8 bases. The CDR3 covers 15 residues. J gave up 4 bases and V 5 bases, and 9 bases lay outside the gene matches. The V gene's germline CDR1 is KGHSH and CDR2 LQKENI. This chain's CDR3 is CASSSDRGRATEAFF. For the CDR3, the DNA is TGTGCCAGCTCATCCGACAGGGGAAGGGCCACTGAAGCTTTCTTT.

This clone was recorded a few times. This chain uses TRBV27 with TRBJ1-6; 7 nucleotides align to TRBD1. Germline V gene sequence: CDR1 MNHEY, CDR2 SMNVEV (reference sequence). This CDR3 has 14 amino acids. The V and J ends lost 6 bases and 10 bases, in that order; junction bases with no gene match: 9. The CDR3 region has the DNA TGTGCCAGCAGGGTGGCAGGGGGAAAGTCACCCCTCCACTTT. The encoded protein is CASRVAGGKSPLHF.

This clone has more than one count but fewer than ten. The V and J genes are TRBV5-1 and TRBJ1-1, with D maybe TRBD1 (6 bases). The length of the CDR3 is 14 residues. Trimming pared 4 bases from V and 0 bases from J, leaving 10 bases between. Per the germline V gene, CDR1 is SGHRS and CDR2 is YFSETQ. The CDR3 reads CASSTDRMNTEAFF. The CDR3 DNA reads TGCGCCAGCAGCACGGACAGAATGAACACTGAAGCTTTCTTT.

This chain uses TRBV9 with TRBJ2-1; 15 positions agree with TRBD2. The CDR3 is made up of 19 amino acids. CDR1 and CDR2 (germline): SGDLS, YYNGEE. The junction had 6 bases not matched to a gene; V was cut back by 2 bases and J by 0 bases. CDR3 in DNA: TGTGCCAGCAGCGTCGGGACTAGCGGGGGGCGGAGCTCCTACAATGAGCAGTTCTTC. This translates into CASSVGTSGGRSSYNEQFF.

The chain combines TRBV6-5 with TRBJ1-4; the match to TRBD1 covers 7 bases. The junction had 12 bases not matched to a gene; V was cut back by 6 bases and J by 11 bases. The germline gives CDR1 MNHEY, CDR2 SVGAGI. This CDR3 spans 14 amino acids. The CDR3 region is CASRDRQGGSKLFF. DNA for the CDR3: TGTGCCAGCAGAGACCGACAGGGTGGTTCCAAACTGTTTTTT.

V gene TRBV7-9 combines with J gene TRBJ2-1, with D possibly being TRBD2 (6 bases). Trimming cost V 7 bases and J 6 bases, with 22 bases left between them. CDR3 size: 16 residues. CDR1 and CDR2 (germline): SEHNR, FQNEAQ (reference sequence). The CDR3 here is CASTSTTGTSRNEQFF. The CDR3 DNA is TGTGCCAGCACCTCGACAACCGGGACTTCACGCAATGAGCAGTTCTTC.

This chain connects TRBV5-1 to TRBJ2-2, with a possible D match to TRBD1 (6 bases). V lost 3 bases and J 0 bases, leaving 12 bases between the germline ends. CDR1 is SGHRS, CDR2 YFSETQ, per germline. This CDR3 has 16 residues. The CDR3 spells CASSYTDSTNTGELFF. The DNA of the CDR3 is TGCGCCAGCAGCTACACGGACAGTACGAACACCGGGGAGCTGTTTTTT.

The chain joins TRBV6-6 to TRBJ1-2; a possible D gene is TRBD1 (5 bases). This CDR3 contains 16 residues. Trimming pared 5 bases from V and 2 bases from J, leaving 18 bases between. The germline gives CDR1 MNHNY, CDR2 SVGAGI (reference sequence). Here the CDR3 DNA reads TGTGCCAGCAGTCACCCTGAAGGGGCCCGAAACTATGGCTACACCTTC. Translation gives CASSHPEGARNYGYTF.

The chain carries TRBV2 and TRBJ2-5, with a tentative D call TRBD1 (6 bases). V was clipped by 5 bases and J by 2 bases, with 15 bases between them. CDR1 SNHLY and CDR2 FYNNEI come from the germline V gene. This CDR3 is 15 amino acids long. Here the CDR3 reads CASSPHPRGQETQYF. The CDR3 nucleotides are TGTGCCAGCAGTCCCCACCCGAGGGGGCAAGAGACCCAGTACTTC. Drawing the rest from reference TRBV2 and TRBJ2-5, the complete variable domain is EPEVTQTPSHQVTQMGQEVILRCVPISNHLYFYWYRQILGQKVEFLVSFYNNEISEKSEIFDDQFSVERPDGSNFTLKIRSTKLEDSAMYFCASSPHPRGQETQYFGPGTRLLVL.